This T cell receptor beta chain is from a study of beta chain features in type 1 diabetes (dated by TCRdb to the late 2010s). Regarding the complete study: Patients and healthy donors did not differ in mean age, gender distribution, total cell number or subset yield. The study compared the TCRB repertoires of sorted circulating CD4+ T cell subsets in recently diagnosed type 1 diabetes patients with those in matched healthy donors. Regulatory and stem cell-like memory subsets were obtained from only 8 patients and roughly eight healthy donors, while naive and central memory subsets were obtained from all 30 or so donors. Across all samples, fewer than 130 million sorted cells were examined, and cell number per subset correlated strongly with RNA yield. Overall study results and their limits: A moderate but significant shortening of TCRB CDR3 length was observed in type 1 diabetes patients in all four CD4+ subsets. Shorter templates might have been favored by PCR, but patient and control samples were amplified and corrected together, so both groups would have been affected equally by any skew. Because cDNA rather than genomic DNA was sequenced, highly expressing activated cells could have been over-represented, although no difference in activation and CD3 levels was found between groups. Because the HLA sub-analyses included only small numbers of individuals, any influence of HLA type on TCRB rearrangement was left unresolved. Fewer insertions and more nucleotide deletions at VDJ recombination sites were observed in patients with type 1 diabetes, implying thymic rearrangement abnormalities. The naive, central memory and regulatory TCRB repertoires appeared to resemble one another more closely among patients than among healthy donors.

The entire amount of isolated RNA was reverse transcribed using the High Capacity cDNA Reverse Transcription Kit, so the sequenced TCRB transcripts were expressed ones. Deep immunoSEQ sequencing was applied to naive, central memory and regulatory T cell samples, giving an average of about 3.7 million total reads per sample. Sorted cells were lysed in RLT buffer, and RNA was extracted using DNase-treated RNeasy Micro or Mini kits according to cell number. Each cell subset was processed separately to prevent cross-contamination, with patient and healthy donor samples processed together. The immunoSEQ multiplex PCR was used to amplify TCRB sequences from cDNA, generating 87-bp fragments that spanned the CDR3 region. Sequencing of the amplicons was performed on the Illumina HiSeq platform. The authors processed their data as follows. PCR bias was corrected computationally using synthetic template baselines, and reads within Hamming distance 2 were collapsed, with unmergeable singletons discarded. Reads were aligned against IMGT to assign V, D and J genes, CDR3 length and insertions or deletions at six rearrangement sites. Within each subset, clonotype counts were normalized to the number of sorted cells before true diversity and Gini coefficients were calculated with the tcR R package. The overlap coefficient, calculated on TCRB nucleotide sequences, was used to measure repertoire sharing. As a proxy for the pre-selection repertoire, out-of-frame TCRB sequences from naive cells were analyzed. TCRdb carries this immuneACCESS record with in-frame sequences only. Its versions omit some clonotypes, under half of them owing to an unresolved V gene in the studies checked, with the rest unexplained. For V, J and clone size, that table is used; D and trimming come from the DNA. This sample gives roughly 340,000 clones in total; around 12% of them show up just once. The ten most abundant clones make up 0.0095% to 0.013% of the sample.

A single peripheral blood draw of approximately 0.11 L on average was collected from each donor into heparinised tubes. A BD FACSAria II and a panel including CD45RO, CCR7, CD25, CD127, CD95 and CD27 were used to sort naive, central memory, regulatory and stem cell-like memory CD4+ T cells. A purity above 98% was achieved for all sorted populations. PBMCs were separated immediately by Lymphoprep density gradient centrifugation and were stained directly, without being cultured. So that batch effects would be minimized, each experiment stained and sorted samples in pairs, pairing one healthy donor with one patient. The trim is 2 bases for V and 10 bases for J, with a gap of 17 bases between the germline ends. Including cysteine and phenylalanine, the CDR3 has 13 amino acids. Only the CDR3 DNA is retained, 39 bases long and in frame from the first base. According to the germline V gene, CDR1 reads SQVTM and CDR2 reads ANQGSEA.

This clone was observed a handful of times. No antigen is known for it. Base qualities were left out, and no much larger clone turns up one base away. The specimen was naive CD4+ T cells from blood. The cell subset or site label, as the study defines it: true naive CD4+ T cells. In this chain, TRBV29-1 is recombined with TRBJ1-2, with TRBD1 perhaps the D gene, on 6 matching bases. This TCR was sampled from a woman aged 18-30 years with type 1 diabetes. CDR3 reads: CSVEKTRGYFYTF. At the DNA level, the sequence is TGCAGCGTTGAAAAGACCAGGGGCTACTTCTACACCTTC.